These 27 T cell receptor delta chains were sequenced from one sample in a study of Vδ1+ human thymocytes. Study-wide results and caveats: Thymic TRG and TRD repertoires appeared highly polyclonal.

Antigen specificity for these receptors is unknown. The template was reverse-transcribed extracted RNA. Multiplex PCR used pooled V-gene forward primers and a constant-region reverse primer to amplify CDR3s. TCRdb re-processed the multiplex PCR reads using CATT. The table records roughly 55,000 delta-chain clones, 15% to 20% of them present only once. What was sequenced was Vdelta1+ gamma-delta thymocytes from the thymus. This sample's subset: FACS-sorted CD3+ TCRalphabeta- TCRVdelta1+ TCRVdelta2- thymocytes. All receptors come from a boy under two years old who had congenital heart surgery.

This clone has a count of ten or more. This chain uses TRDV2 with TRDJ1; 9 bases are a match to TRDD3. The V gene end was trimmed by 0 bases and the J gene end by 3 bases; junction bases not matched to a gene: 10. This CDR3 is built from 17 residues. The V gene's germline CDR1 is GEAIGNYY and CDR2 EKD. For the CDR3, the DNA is TGTGCCTGTGACACCCGGGGGGATACTTGGAGGGCCGATAAACTCATCTTT. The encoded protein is CACDTRGDTWRADKLIF.

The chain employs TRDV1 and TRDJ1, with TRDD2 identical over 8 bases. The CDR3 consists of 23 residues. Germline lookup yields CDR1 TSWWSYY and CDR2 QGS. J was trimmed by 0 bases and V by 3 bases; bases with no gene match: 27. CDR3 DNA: TGTGCTCTTGGGGACTACTTCCTACGAGTGGTCTGGGGACCCGTCCAGTACACCGATAAACTCATCTTT. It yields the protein CALGDYFLRVVWGPVQYTDKLIF.

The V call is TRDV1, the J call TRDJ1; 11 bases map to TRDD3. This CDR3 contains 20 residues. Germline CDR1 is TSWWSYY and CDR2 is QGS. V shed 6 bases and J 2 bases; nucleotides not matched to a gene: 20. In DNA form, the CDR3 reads TGTGCTCTTGGTTCACATAAAGGGTCGTCCTGGGGGATACTGACCGATAAACTCATCTTT. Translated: CALGSHKGSSWGILTDKLIF.

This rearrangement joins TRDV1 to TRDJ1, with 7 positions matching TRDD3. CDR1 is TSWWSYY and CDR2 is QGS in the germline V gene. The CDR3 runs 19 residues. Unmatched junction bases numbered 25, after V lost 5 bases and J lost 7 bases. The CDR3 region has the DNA TGTGCTCTTGGGAGGGATACACGGGGTTCTCGGGGTATGGAAACTAAACTCATCTTT. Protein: CALGRDTRGSRGMETKLIF.

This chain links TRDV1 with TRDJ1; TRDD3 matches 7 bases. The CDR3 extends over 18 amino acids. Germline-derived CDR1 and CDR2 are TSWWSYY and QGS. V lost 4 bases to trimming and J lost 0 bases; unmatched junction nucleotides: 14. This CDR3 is CALGVPLSGDKYTDKLIF. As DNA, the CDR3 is TGTGCTCTTGGGGTACCCTTATCTGGGGATAAGTACACCGATAAACTCATCTTT.

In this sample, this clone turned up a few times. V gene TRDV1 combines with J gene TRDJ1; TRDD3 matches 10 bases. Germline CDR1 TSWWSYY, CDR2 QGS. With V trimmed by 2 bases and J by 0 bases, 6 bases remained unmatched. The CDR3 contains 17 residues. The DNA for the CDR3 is TGTGCTCTTGGGGAATTTTTCACTGGGGGATACACCGATAAACTCATCTTT. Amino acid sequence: CALGEFFTGGYTDKLIF.

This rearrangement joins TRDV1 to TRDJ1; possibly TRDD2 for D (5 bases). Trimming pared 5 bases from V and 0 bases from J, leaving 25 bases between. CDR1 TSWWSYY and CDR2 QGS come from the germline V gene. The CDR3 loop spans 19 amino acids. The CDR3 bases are TGTGCTCTTGGGTCATCCTATGCGGGAATCATCCAGTACACCGATAAACTCATCTTT. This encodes CALGSSYAGIIQYTDKLIF.

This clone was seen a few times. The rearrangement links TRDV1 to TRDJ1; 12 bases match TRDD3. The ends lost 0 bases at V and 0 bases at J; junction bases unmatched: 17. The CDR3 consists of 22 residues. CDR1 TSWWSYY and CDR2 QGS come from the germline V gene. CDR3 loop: CALGELAGIQVTGGYNTDKLIF. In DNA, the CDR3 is TGTGCTCTTGGGGAACTTGCCGGGATTCAGGTTACTGGGGGATACAACACCGATAAACTCATCTTT.

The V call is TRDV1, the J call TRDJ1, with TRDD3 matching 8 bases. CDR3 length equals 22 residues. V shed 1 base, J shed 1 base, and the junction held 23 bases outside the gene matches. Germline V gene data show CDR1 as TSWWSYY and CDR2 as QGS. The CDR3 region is CALGERPLVPLGDRPFTDKLIF. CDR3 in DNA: TGTGCTCTTGGGGAACGGCCCCTAGTTCCCTTGGGGGATCGACCCTTCACCGATAAACTCATCTTT.

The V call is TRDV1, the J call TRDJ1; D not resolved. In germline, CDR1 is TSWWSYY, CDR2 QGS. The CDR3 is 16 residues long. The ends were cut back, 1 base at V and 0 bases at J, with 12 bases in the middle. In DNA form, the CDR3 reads TGTGCTCTTGGGGAACATAGGTGGAAGGACACCGATAAACTCATCTTT. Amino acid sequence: CALGEHRWKDTDKLIF.

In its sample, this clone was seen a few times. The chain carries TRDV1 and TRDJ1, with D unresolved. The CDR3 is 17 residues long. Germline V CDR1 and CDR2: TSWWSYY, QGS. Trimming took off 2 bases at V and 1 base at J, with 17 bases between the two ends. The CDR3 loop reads CALGELVTAVGTDKLIF. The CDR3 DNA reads TGTGCTCTTGGGGAATTGGTCACTGCTGTGGGCACCGATAAACTCATCTTT.

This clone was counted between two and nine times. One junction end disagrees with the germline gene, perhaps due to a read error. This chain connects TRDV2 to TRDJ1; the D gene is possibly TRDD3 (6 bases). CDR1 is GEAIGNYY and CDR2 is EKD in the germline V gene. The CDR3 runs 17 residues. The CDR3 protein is CACDTSWGSGGTDKPIF. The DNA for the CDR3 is TGTGCCTGTGACACCAGCTGGGGATCGGGTGGGACCGATAAACCCATCTTT.

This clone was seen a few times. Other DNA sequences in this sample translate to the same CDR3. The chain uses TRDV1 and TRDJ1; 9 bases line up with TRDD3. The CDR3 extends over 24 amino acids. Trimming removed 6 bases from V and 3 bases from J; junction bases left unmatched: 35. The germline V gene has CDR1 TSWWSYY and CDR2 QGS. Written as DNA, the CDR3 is TGTGCTCTTGGACCATCCCAGCCCAAAATACTGGGGGAACCACGGCCCTGGGGGGCCGATAAACTCATCTTT. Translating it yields CALGPSQPKILGEPRPWGADKLIF.

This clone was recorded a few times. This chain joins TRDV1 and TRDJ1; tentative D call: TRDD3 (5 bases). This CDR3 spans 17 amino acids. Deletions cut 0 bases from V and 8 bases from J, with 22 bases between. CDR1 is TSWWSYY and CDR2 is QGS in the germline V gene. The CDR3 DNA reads TGTGCTCTTGGGGAACTAGGACGAGGGGAGATACAGGGAAAACTCATCTTT. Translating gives CALGELGRGEIQGKLIF.

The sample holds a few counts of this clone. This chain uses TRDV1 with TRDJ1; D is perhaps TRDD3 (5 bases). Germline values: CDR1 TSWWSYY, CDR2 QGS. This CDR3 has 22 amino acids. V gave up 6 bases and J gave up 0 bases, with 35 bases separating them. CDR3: CALGGSVCGAGRATPYTDKLIF. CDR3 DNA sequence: TGTGCTCTTGGAGGGTCTGTTTGCGGCGCTGGGAGAGCAACCCCGTACACCGATAAACTCATCTTT.

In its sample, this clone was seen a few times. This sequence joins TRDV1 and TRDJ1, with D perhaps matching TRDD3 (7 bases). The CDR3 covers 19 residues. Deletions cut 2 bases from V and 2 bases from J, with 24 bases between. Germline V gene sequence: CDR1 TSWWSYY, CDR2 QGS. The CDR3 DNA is TGTGCTCTTGGGGAAGTCCTACCGGGGTTACTGGGGTTTACCGATAAACTCATCTTT. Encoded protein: CALGEVLPGLLGFTDKLIF.

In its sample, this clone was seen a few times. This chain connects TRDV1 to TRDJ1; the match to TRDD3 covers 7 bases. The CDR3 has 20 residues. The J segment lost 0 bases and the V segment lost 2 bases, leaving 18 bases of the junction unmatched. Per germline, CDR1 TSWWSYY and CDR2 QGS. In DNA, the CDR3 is TGTGCTCTTGGGGAAGGTACGGGCCCTAGTACTGGGGCCTACACCGATAAACTCATCTTT. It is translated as CALGEGTGPSTGAYTDKLIF.

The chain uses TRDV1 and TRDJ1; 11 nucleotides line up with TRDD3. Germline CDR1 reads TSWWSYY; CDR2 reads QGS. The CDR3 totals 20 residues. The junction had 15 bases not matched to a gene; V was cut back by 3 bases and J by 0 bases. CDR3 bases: TGTGCTCTTGGGGAGCCCCTCGACTGGGGGATATCCCCGTACACCGATAAACTCATCTTT. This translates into CALGEPLDWGISPYTDKLIF.

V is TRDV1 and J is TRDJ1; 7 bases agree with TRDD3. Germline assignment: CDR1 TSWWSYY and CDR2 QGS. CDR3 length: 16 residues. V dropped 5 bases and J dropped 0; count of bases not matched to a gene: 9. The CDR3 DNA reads TGTGCTCTTGGGTTAGGGGGATCTTCGTACACCGATAAACTCATCTTT. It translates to CALGLGGSSYTDKLIF.

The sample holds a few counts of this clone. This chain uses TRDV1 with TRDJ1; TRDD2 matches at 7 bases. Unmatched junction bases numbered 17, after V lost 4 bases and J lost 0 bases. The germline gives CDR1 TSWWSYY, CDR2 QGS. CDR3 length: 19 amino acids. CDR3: CALGGNFPLLPLYTDKLIF. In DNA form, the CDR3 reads TGTGCTCTTGGGGGTAATTTTCCACTCCTTCCTCTGTACACCGATAAACTCATCTTT.

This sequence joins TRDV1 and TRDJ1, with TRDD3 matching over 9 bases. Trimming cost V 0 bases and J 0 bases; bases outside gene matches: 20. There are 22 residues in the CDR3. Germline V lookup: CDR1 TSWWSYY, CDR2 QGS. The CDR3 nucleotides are TGTGCTCTTGGGGAACTGGGTTCTTCCTTTAATCGGGGGATACCCTACACCGATAAACTCATCTTT. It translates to CALGELGSSFNRGIPYTDKLIF.

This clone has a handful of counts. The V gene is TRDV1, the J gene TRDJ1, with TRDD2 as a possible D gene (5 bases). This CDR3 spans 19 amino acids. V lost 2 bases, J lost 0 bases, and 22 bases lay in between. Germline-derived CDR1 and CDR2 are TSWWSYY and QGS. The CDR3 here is CALGETVLTPYPYTDKLIF. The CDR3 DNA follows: TGTGCTCTTGGGGAAACTGTCCTAACTCCTTACCCGTACACCGATAAACTCATCTTT.

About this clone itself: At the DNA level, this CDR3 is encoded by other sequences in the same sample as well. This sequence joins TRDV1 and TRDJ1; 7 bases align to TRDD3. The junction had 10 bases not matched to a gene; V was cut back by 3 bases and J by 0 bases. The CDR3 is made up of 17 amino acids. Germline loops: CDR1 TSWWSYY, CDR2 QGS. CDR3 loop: CALGDSFLGVYTDKLIF. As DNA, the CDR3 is TGTGCTCTTGGGGATTCCTTTCTGGGGGTTTACACCGATAAACTCATCTTT.

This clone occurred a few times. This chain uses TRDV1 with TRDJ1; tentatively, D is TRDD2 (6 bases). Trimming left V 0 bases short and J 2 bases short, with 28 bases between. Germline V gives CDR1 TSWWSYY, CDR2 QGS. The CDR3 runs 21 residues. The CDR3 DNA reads TGTGCTCTTGGGGAACTAGCATGGGTCCTACTAGGCGTGATGGGGACCGATAAACTCATCTTT. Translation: CALGELAWVLLGVMGTDKLIF.

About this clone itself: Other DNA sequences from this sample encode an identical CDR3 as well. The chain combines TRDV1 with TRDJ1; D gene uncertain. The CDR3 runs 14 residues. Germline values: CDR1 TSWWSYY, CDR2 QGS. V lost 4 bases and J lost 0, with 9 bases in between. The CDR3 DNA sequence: TGTGCTCTTGGGGTACGCCTGTACACCGATAAACTCATCTTT. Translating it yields CALGVRLYTDKLIF.

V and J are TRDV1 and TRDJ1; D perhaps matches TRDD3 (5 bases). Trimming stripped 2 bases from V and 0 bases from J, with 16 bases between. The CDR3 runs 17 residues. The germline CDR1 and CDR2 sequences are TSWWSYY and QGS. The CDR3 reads CALGEVVRGRYTDKLIF. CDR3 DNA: TGTGCTCTTGGGGAAGTAGTTAGGGGACGGTACACCGATAAACTCATCTTT.

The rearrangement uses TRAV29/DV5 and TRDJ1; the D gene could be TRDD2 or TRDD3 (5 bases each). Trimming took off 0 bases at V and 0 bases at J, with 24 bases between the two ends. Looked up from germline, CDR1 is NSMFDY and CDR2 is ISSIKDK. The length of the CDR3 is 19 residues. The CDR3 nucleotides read TGTGCAGCAAGCGCGGGGACCTTCAGCAGGATTTGTAACACCGATAAACTCATCTTT. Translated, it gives CAASAGTFSRICNTDKLIF.